The TCR beta chain under discussion was sequenced for a study of cytomegalovirus exposure and HLA in healthy donors. Germline loops: CDR1 LGHNA, CDR2 YSLEER. The junction had 6 bases not matched to a gene; V was cut back by 1 base and J by 5 bases. The CDR3 length is 16 residues. Findings and limits, study-wide: A later analysis, which compared TCR beta chains of equal frequency, found the HLA-associated ones more clonally expanded.

This clone has a handful of counts. The antigen is unknown. Primers included in the PCR were 60 Vbeta and 13 Jbeta primers. Clones were sequenced by immunoSEQ multiplex PCR, and TCRdb holds only the in-frame ones, with some missing. This sample yields approximately 150,000 clones, of which 70% to 90% are seen a single time; 0.45% to 0.55% belongs to the top ten. This chain connects TRBV4-3 to TRBJ2-1; 9 bases match TRBD2. The receptor's source is a woman between 35 and 50 years old in good health and CMV-seronegative. Specimen: PBMCs. The CDR3 loop reads CASSQGVAGVNNEQFF. The CDR3 DNA sequence: TGCGCCAGCAGCCAAGGAGTAGCGGGAGTTAACAATGAGCAGTTCTTC.